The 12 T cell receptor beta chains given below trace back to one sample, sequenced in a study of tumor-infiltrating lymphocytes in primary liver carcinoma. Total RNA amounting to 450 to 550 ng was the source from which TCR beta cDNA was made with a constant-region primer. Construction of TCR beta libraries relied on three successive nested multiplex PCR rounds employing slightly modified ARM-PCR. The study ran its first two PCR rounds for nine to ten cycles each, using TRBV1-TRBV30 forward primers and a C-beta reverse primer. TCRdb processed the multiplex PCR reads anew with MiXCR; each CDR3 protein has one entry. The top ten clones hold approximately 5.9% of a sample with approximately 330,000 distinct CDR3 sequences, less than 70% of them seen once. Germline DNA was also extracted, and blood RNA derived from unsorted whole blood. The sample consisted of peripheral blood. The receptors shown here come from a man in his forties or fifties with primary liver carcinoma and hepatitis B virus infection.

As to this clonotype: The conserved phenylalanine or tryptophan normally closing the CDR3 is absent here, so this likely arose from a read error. The CDR3 nucleotides read TGTGCCAGCAACCCCCCCGGGGGCGCGCGAGAGACCCAGTACTCG. Translating gives CASNPPGGARETQYS. This chain connects TRBV6-2 or TRBV6-3 to TRBJ2-5; either TRBD1 or TRBD2 may supply D (6 bases each). With 7 bases removed from V and 4 bases from J, the gap between germline ends came to 19 bases. The CDR3 has 15 residues. Germline values: CDR1 MNHEY, CDR2 SVGEGT.

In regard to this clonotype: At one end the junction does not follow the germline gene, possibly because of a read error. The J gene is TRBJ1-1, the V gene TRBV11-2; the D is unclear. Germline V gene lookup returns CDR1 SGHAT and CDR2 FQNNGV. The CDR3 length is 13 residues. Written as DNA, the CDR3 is TGTGCCTGCAGCCCAACAAGAAACATTGAAGCTTTCTTT. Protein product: CACSPTRNIEAFF. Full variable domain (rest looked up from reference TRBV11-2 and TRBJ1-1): EAGVAQSPRYKIIEKRQSVAFWCNPISGHATLYWYQQILGQGPKLLIQFQNNGVVDDSQLPKDRFSAERLKGVDSTLKIQPAKLEDSAVYLCACSPTRNIEAFFGQGTRLTVV.

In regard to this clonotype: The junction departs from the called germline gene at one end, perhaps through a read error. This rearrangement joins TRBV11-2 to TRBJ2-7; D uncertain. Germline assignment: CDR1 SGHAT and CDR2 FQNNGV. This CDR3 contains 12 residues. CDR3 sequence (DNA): TGTGTCAGCAGCCTTATGGGATACGAGCAGTACTTC. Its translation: CVSSLMGYEQYF.

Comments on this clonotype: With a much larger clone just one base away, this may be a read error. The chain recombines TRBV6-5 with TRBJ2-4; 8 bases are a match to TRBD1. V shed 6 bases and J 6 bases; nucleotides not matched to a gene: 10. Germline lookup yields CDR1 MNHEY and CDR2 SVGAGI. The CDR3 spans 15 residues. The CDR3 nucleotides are TGTGCCAGCAGAACTGGACAGGGCGGCATAAACATTCAGTACTTC. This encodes CASRTGQGGINIQYF.

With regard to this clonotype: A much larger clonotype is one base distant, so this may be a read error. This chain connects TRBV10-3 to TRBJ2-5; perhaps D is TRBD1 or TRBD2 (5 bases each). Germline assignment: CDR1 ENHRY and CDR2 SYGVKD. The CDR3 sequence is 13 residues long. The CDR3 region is CAMGPNLGEIQYF. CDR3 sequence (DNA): TGTGCCATGGGACCAAACTTGGGAGAGATCCAGTACTTC.

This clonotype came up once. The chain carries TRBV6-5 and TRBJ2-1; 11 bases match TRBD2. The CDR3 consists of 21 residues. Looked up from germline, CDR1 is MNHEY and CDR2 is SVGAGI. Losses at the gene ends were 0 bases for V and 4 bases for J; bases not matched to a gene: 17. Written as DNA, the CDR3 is TGTGCCAGCAGTTACTCTGCCGTTCGCACTAGCGGGAGTGGAATGTACAATGAGCAGTTCTTC. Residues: CASSYSAVRTSGSGMYNEQFF.

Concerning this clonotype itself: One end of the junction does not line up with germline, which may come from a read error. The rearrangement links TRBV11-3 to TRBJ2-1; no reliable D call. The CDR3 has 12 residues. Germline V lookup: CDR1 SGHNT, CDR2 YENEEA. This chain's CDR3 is CASSTTGDEQLF. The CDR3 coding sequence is TGTGCCAGTAGCACAACCGGTGATGAGCAGCTCTTC. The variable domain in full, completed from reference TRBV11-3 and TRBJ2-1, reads EAGVVQSPRYKIIEKKQPVAFWCNPISGHNTLYWYLQNLGQGPELLIRYENEEAVDDSQLPKDRFSAERLKGVDSTLKIQPAELGDSAVYLCASSTTGDEQLFGPGTRLTVL.

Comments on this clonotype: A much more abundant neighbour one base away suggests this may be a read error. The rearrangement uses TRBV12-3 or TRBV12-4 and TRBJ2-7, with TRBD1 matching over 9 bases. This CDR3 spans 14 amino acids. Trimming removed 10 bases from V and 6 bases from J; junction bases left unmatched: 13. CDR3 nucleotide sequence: TGTGCCAACAGGCCCGGGACAGGGAATGGCGAGCAGTACTTC. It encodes CANRPGTGNGEQYF.

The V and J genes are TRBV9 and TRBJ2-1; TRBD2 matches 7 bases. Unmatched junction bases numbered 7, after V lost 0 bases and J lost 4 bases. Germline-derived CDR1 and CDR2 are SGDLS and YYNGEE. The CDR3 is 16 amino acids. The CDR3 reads CASSVGLAGGYNEQFF. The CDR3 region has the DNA TGTGCCAGCAGCGTAGGGCTAGCCGGGGGGTACAATGAGCAGTTCTTC.

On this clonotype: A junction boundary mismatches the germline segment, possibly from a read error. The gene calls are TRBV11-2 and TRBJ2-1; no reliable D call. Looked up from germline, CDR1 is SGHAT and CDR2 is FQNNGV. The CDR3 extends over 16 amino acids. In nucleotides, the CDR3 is TGTGCCAGCAGCTCCGCCCGACACCGCCAGCACAATGAGGAGTTCTTC. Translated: CASSSARHRQHNEEFF.

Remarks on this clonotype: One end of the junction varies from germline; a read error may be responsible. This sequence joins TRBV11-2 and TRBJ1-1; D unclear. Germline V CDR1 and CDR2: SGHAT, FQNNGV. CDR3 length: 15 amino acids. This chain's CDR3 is CPSSPWERANTEAFF. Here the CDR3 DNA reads TGTCCCAGCAGCCCTTGGGAGAGGGCGAACACTGAAGCTTTCTTT. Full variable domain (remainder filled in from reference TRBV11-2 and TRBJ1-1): EAGVAQSPRYKIIEKRQSVAFWCNPISGHATLYWYQQILGQGPKLLIQFQNNGVVDDSQLPKDRFSAERLKGVDSTLKIQPAKLEDSAVYLCPSSPWERANTEAFFGQGTRLTVV.

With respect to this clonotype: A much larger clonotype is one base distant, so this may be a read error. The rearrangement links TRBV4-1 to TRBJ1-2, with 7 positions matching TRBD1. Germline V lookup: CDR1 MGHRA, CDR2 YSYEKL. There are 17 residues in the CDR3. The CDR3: CASTQAPLRGGRYGYTF. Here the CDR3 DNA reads TGCGCCAGCACCCAAGCGCCCCTGAGAGGGGGCCGGTATGGCTACACCTTC.